Many counts were recorded for the clone carrying this T cell receptor beta chain. Each CDR3 protein is one row after TCRdb ran MiXCR on the reads. The data hold some 450,000 distinct CDR3 sequences, with roughly 31% observed a single time. This sample was included in a study of T cell repertoires in cytomegalovirus infection. This CDR3 region has 15 residues. Losses at the gene ends were 7 bases for V and 10 bases for J; bases not matched to a gene: 15. Sequenced input: PBMCs. This receptor was obtained from a human donor in good health (CMV status not recorded). Some clones in this sample may be carry-over from other donors' samples. V usage is TRBV12-3 or TRBV12-4 and J usage is TRBJ2-1, with 8 bases fitting TRBD1. The chain's CDR3 is CASTPPGTGVREQFF. CDR3 in DNA: TGTGCCAGCACCCCGCCCGGGACAGGAGTCAGAGAGCAGTTCTTC.